This record covers a single T cell receptor beta chain. Its antigen remains unidentified. The data are from a study of T cell responses to AZD1222 COVID-19 vaccine. Points from the study as a whole: Reportedly, nearly half of unique spike TCRs recognized epitopes outside B.1.351/B.1.1.7 mutations. Donors in the cohort were predominantly white British and more often female, and clonal diversity was possibly underestimated.

Some clones are missing from TCRdb's copy, which holds only in-frame ones; the method was immunoSEQ multiplex PCR. The sample records roughly 180,000 clones, approximately 93% being singletons. CDR1 is SNHLY, CDR2 FYNNEI, per germline. The CDR3 length is 11 residues. The trim removed 4 bases at V and 12 bases at J, leaving 3 bases unmatched. Recipients boosted at about 4 weeks or about 12 weeks are pooled. The rearrangement links TRBV2 to TRBJ2-1; 7 bases match TRBD2. The clonotype comes from an adult who received the AZD1222 COVID-19 vaccine. This specimen was peripheral blood, taken 28 days after the second AZD1222 dose. In DNA, the CDR3 is TGTGCCAGCAGTGCCCCGGGAGGGCAGTTCTTC. As protein: CASSAPGGQFF.